What follows are 26 T cell receptor beta chains derived from one specimen sequenced in a study of OX40 agonist ivuxolimab in advanced cancers. Measured with immunoSEQ multiplex PCR; TCRdb has only the in-frame clones, and not every one. The table includes 91,000 or so clones, less than 95% detected once. Specimen: CD4+ or CD8+ T cells sorted from blood, collected in a trial of the OX40 agonist ivuxolimab. The receptor source for this set is an adult with an advanced solid tumor such as melanoma, head and neck, liver or kidney cancer.

The J gene is TRBJ2-3, the V gene TRBV7-2, with D possibly being TRBD1 (6 bases). V lost 1 base and J 4 bases, leaving 18 bases between the germline ends. The CDR3 spans 17 residues. CDR1 SGHTA and CDR2 FQGNSA come from the germline V gene. The CDR3 DNA reads as TGTGCCAGCAGCTTAGGCAGGGGCGTCGGGTTCGCAGATACGCAGTATTTT. This translates into CASSLGRGVGFADTQYF.

The rearrangement joins TRBV5-4 to TRBJ2-5; 7 nucleotides match TRBD2. CDR1 SGHNT and CDR2 YYREEE come from the germline V gene (reference sequence). J gave up 5 bases and V 4 bases, and 8 bases lay outside the gene matches. This CDR3 spans 14 amino acids. CDR3 loop: CASSPAGETETQYF. CDR3 bases: TGTGCCAGCAGCCCGGCGGGGGAGACGGAGACCCAGTACTTC.

This clone was counted once. The V gene is TRBV7-2, the J gene TRBJ1-5; D uncertain. The CDR3 has 12 amino acids. Germline assignment: CDR1 SGHTA and CDR2 FQGNSA. The ends were cut back, 3 bases at V and 7 bases at J, with 7 bases in the middle. CDR3: CASSLFSQPQHF. The CDR3 DNA is TGTGCCAGCAGCTTGTTCAGCCAGCCCCAGCATTTT. The full variable domain, its missing parts supplied by reference TRBV7-2 and TRBJ1-5, is GAGVSQSPSNKVTEKGKDVELRCDPISGHTALYWYRQSLGQGLEFLIYFQGNSAPDKSGLPSDRFSAERTGGSVSTLTIQRTQQEDSAVYLCASSLFSQPQHFGDGTRLSIL.

This clone came up once. The rearrangement uses TRBV4-3 and TRBJ1-2, with D unresolved. This CDR3 has 14 residues. V lost 4 bases, J lost 0 bases, and 9 bases lay in between. Germline assignment: CDR1 LGHNA and CDR2 YSLEER. DNA of the CDR3: TGCGCCAGCAGCCCCTCGCCTACTAACTATGGCTACACCTTC. It encodes CASSPSPTNYGYTF.

V usage is TRBV5-4 and J usage is TRBJ2-7; D not resolved. CDR3 length equals 16 residues. The germline CDR1 and CDR2 sequences are SGHNT and YYREEE (reference sequence). V lost 0 bases and J 0 bases, leaving 13 bases between the germline ends. The CDR3 DNA reads as TGTGCCAGCAGCTTGGGTAGTGGTAAGAGCTCCTACGAGCAGTACTTC. It translates to CASSLGSGKSSYEQYF. The whole variable domain, remainder taken from reference TRBV5-4 and TRBJ2-7, is ETGVTQSPTHLIKTRGQQVTLRCSSQSGHNTVSWYQQALGQGPQFIFQYYREEENGRGNFPPRFSGLQFPNYSSELNVNALELDDSALYLCASSLGSGKSSYEQYFGPGTRLTVT.

The DNA of the CDR3 is TGTGCCAGCTCACCTGGATCGGACAGGGTCTTTCCCCAGCATTTT. It yields the protein CASSPGSDRVFPQHF. This sequence joins TRBV18 and TRBJ1-5, with 8 nucleotides matching TRBD1. Unmatched junction bases numbered 11, after V lost 3 bases and J lost 10 bases. CDR1 and CDR2 from the germline V gene are KGHSH and LQKENI. The CDR3 runs to 15 residues.

The rearrangement uses TRBV19 and TRBJ1-2; D gene unclear. V was trimmed by 6 bases and J by 4 bases, leaving 18 bases between them. CDR1 LNHDA and CDR2 SQIVND come from the germline V gene (reference sequence). The CDR3 extends over 15 amino acids. Here the CDR3 DNA reads TGTGCCAGTAGCTCCTCTCCGGGTTTAGGCTATGGCTACACCTTC. It codes for CASSSSPGLGYGYTF.

The genes are TRBV6-1 and TRBJ1-6; no definite D call. Germline V gene lookup returns CDR1 MNHNS and CDR2 SASEGT. V gave up 7 bases and J gave up 0 bases, with 10 bases separating them. This CDR3 spans 15 amino acids. CDR3 nucleotides: TGTGCCAGCACCTCTGAGAGCTCCTATAATTCACCCCTCCACTTT. Translation gives CASTSESSYNSPLHF.

The chain is built from TRBV4-1 and TRBJ1-2; D unclear. The V gene lost 4 bases and the J gene lost 6 bases, with 18 bases spanning the gap. There are 15 residues in the CDR3. Germline loops: CDR1 MGHRA, CDR2 YSYEKL. The CDR3 loop reads CASSLPDPQTNGYTF. In DNA, the CDR3 is TGCGCCAGCAGCCTTCCGGACCCACAGACAAATGGCTACACCTTC.

V gene TRBV5-1 combines with J gene TRBJ1-5, with D perhaps TRBD1 (5 bases). Germline values: CDR1 SGHRS, CDR2 YFSETQ. Between the trimmed V and J ends, which lost 2 bases and 3 bases, there was a span of 9 bases. This CDR3 comprises 14 residues. The CDR3 is CASSFRGDNQPQHF. CDR3 sequence (DNA): TGCGCCAGCAGCTTCAGAGGGGACAATCAGCCCCAGCATTTT.

The chain joins TRBV19 to TRBJ2-7; D ambiguous. The V and J ends lost 7 bases and 5 bases respectively, with 18 bases between them. The length of the CDR3 is 14 residues. The V gene's germline CDR1 is LNHDA and CDR2 SQIVND (reference sequence). The CDR3 spells CASTPGWTLHEQYF. CDR3 in DNA: TGTGCCAGTACCCCCGGGTGGACCCTCCACGAGCAGTACTTC.

J is TRBJ2-7 and V is TRBV18, with D maybe TRBD2 (6 bases). Germline CDR1 reads KGHSH; CDR2 reads LQKENI. There are 16 residues in the CDR3. Trimming cost V 2 bases and J 5 bases, with 19 bases left between them. CDR3 DNA: TGTGCCAGCTCACCATTTTCGGCGGGAAATGACAACGAGCAGTACTTC. Its protein is CASSPFSAGNDNEQYF.

This sequence joins TRBV19 and TRBJ2-7; 8 bases match TRBD1. The V gene's germline CDR1 is LNHDA and CDR2 SQIVND (reference sequence). The ends lost 3 bases at V and 5 bases at J; junction bases unmatched: 6. The CDR3 is 14 residues long. CDR3 DNA sequence: TGTGCCAGTAGTATGAACAGGGGGTTCGACGAGCAGTACTTC. Its protein product is CASSMNRGFDEQYF.

J is TRBJ2-7 and V is TRBV14; 7 positions match TRBD1. The CDR3 has 15 amino acids. Per germline, CDR1 SGHDN and CDR2 FVKESK. V gave up 4 bases and J gave up 1 base; unmatched junction bases: 7. The chain's CDR3 is CASSLWTGQSYEQYF. The CDR3 DNA reads TGTGCCAGCAGCCTCTGGACAGGCCAATCCTACGAGCAGTACTTC.

The chain employs TRBV7-2 and TRBJ2-7, with 15 bases that match TRBD2. This CDR3 spans 17 amino acids. After removal of 1 base from V and 7 bases from J, the junction contained 8 bases not matched to a gene. Germline CDR1 and CDR2: SGHTA and FQGNSA. CDR3 sequence (DNA): TGTGCCAGCAGCTTAGTAGGACTAGCGGGGGGGCCGGGTGAGCAGTACTTC. Its protein product is CASSLVGLAGGPGEQYF.

This sequence joins TRBV11-3 and TRBJ1-1; possibly TRBD1 for D (6 bases). The length of the CDR3 is 13 residues. Germline CDR1 is SGHNT and CDR2 is YENEEA. Trimming removed 2 bases at V and 4 bases at J, with 8 bases between. The CDR3, as DNA: TGTGCCAGCAGCTTAAGGGGGGGCACTGAAGCTTTCTTT. The encoded protein is CASSLRGGTEAFF.

The V call is TRBV18, the J call TRBJ2-5, with D possibly TRBD1 on 6 matching bases. CDR3 length equals 15 residues. Germline CDR1 KGHSH, CDR2 LQKENI. Trimming removed 1 base at V and 5 bases at J, with 14 bases between. The CDR3 loop reads CASSPRTGSIETQYF. CDR3 bases: TGTGCCAGCTCACCACGAACAGGGAGTATCGAGACCCAGTACTTC.

The gene calls are TRBV6-1 and TRBJ2-7; 9 bases line up with TRBD1. Germline values: CDR1 MNHNS, CDR2 SASEGT. V lost 4 bases to trimming and J lost 5 bases; unmatched junction nucleotides: 6. This CDR3 spans 14 amino acids. CDR3 residues: CASSGDRVIHEQYF. CDR3 nucleotide sequence: TGTGCCAGCAGTGGGGACAGGGTTATCCACGAGCAGTACTTC.

This clone was seen only once. The chain joins TRBV15 to TRBJ2-3; no clear D gene. Looked up from germline, CDR1 is LNHNV and CDR2 is YYDKDF (reference sequence). The V end was cut by 0 bases, the J end by 2 bases, with 12 bases between. The CDR3 has 16 amino acids. CDR3 coding DNA: TGTGCCACCAGCAGAGATATTCGGCGGACCACAGATACGCAGTATTTT. This gives the protein CATSRDIRRTTDTQYF.

The chain links TRBV6-1 to TRBJ1-5; D is possibly TRBD1 (6 bases). The germline V and J ends were trimmed by 1 base and 3 bases, with 13 bases remaining between them. From germline, CDR1 is MNHNS and CDR2 SASEGT. The CDR3 consists of 16 residues. DNA for the CDR3: TGTGCCAGCAGTGAAGTAGCCCGGGGGCACAATCAGCCCCAGCATTTT. Translating gives CASSEVARGHNQPQHF.

This clone appeared once. The chain carries TRBV7-6 and TRBJ2-7; TRBD2 aligns across 9 bases. CDR3 size: 13 residues. Germline CDR1 and CDR2: SGHVS and FNYEAQ. V shed 1 base and J 7 bases; nucleotides not matched to a gene: 2. The CDR3 DNA is TGTGCCAGCAGCTTAGAAGCGGGAGGAGAGCAGTACTTC. This encodes CASSLEAGGEQYF.

V and J are TRBV11-3 and TRBJ2-7, with a tentative D call TRBD1 (5 bases). V shed 1 base and J shed 1 base, with 17 bases lying between them. This CDR3 contains 17 residues. Per the germline V gene, CDR1 is SGHNT and CDR2 is YENEEA. In DNA, the CDR3 is TGTGCCAGCAGCTTAGCCCCCGAAGTAGCAGGGTCCTACGAGCAGTACTTC. Translation gives CASSLAPEVAGSYEQYF. The variable domain in full, completed from reference TRBV11-3 and TRBJ2-7, reads EAGVVQSPRYKIIEKKQPVAFWCNPISGHNTLYWYLQNLGQGPELLIRYENEEAVDDSQLPKDRFSAERLKGVDSTLKIQPAELGDSAVYLCASSLAPEVAGSYEQYFGPGTRLTVT.

V gene TRBV19 combines with J gene TRBJ2-7; possibly TRBD1 for D (5 bases). The germline V gene has CDR1 LNHDA and CDR2 SQIVND (reference sequence). Trimming left V 4 bases short and J 0 bases short, with 19 bases between. The CDR3 is 17 amino acids. The CDR3 sequence is CASSTFPADTSSYEQYF. The CDR3 DNA reads as TGTGCCAGTAGTACCTTCCCCGCGGACACCAGCTCCTACGAGCAGTACTTC. The complete variable domain, with remaining parts taken from reference TRBV19 and TRBJ2-7, reads DGGITQSPKYLFRKEGQNVTLSCEQNLNHDAMYWYRQDPGQGLRLIYYSQIVNDFQKGDIAEGYSVSREKKESFPLTVTSAQKNPTAFYLCASSTFPADTSSYEQYFGPGTRLTVT.

This chain joins TRBV7-9 and TRBJ1-1, with D tentatively TRBD1 (5 bases). The CDR3 sequence is 14 residues long. CDR1 is SEHNR, CDR2 FQNEAQ, per germline (reference sequence). Trimming cost V 5 bases and J 3 bases, with 13 bases left between them. CDR3 sequence (DNA): TGTGCCAGCAGCCTAACAACGACAGACACTGAAGCTTTCTTT. This sequence encodes CASSLTTTDTEAFF.

The J gene is TRBJ2-7, the V gene TRBV6-1; perhaps TRBD1 as D (5 bases). This CDR3 spans 14 amino acids. Deletions cut 8 bases from V and 0 bases from J, with 14 bases between. Germline-derived CDR1 and CDR2 are MNHNS and SASEGT. For the CDR3, the DNA is TGTGCCAGCGATAGGGGAAGGATCTCCTACGAGCAGTACTTC. Amino acid sequence: CASDRGRISYEQYF.

This rearrangement joins TRBV5-4 to TRBJ2-5, with no clear D. There are 13 residues in the CDR3. Trimming stripped 4 bases from V and 5 bases from J, with 12 bases between. From germline, CDR1 is SGHNT and CDR2 YYREEE (reference sequence). The CDR3 sequence is CASSGEFKETQYF. CDR3 bases: TGTGCCAGCAGCGGCGAATTCAAGGAGACCCAGTACTTC.